A single sample gave rise to the 3 T cell receptor beta chains below, sequenced in a study of blood T cells in healthy people across ages. Together with a sample-barcoded 5' primer, a J-beta primer mix was included in a second PCR lasting about 6 to 11 cycles. From the 5' RACE reads, TCRdb called clonotypes with MiXCR, one entry per CDR3 protein. The table lists under 2 million distinct CDR3 sequences, almost 35% of them singletons. The sample consisted of blood. The receptor source for this set is a woman aged 25 to 39 in good health.

The genes are TRBV5-1 and TRBJ2-3; 8 positions agree with TRBD2. Germline V gene lookup returns CDR1 SGHRS and CDR2 YFSETQ. The V segment lost 1 base and the J segment 0 bases; nucleotides outside the gene matches: 4. This CDR3 is 16 amino acids long. The CDR3 DNA follows: TGCGCCAGCAGCTTGAGACTAGCGCCTAGCACAGATACGCAGTATTTT. Amino acids: CASSLRLAPSTDTQYF. Full variable domain (remainder filled in from reference TRBV5-1 and TRBJ2-3): KAGVTQTPRYLIKTRGQQVTLSCSPISGHRSVSWYQQTPGQGLQFLFEYFSETQRNKGNFPGRFSGRQFSNSRSEMNVSTLELGDSALYLCASSLRLAPSTDTQYFGPGTRLTVL.

This clonotype was detected ten times or more. The V gene is TRBV15, the J gene TRBJ2-6; D is unresolved. The CDR3 length is 14 residues. Germline V gene sequence: CDR1 LNHNV, CDR2 YYDKDF (reference sequence). The ends were cut back, 1 base at V and 4 bases at J, with 5 bases in the middle. The CDR3 DNA sequence: TGTGCCACCAGCAGAGGAGGAGGGGCCAACGTCCTGACTTTC. Encoded protein: CATSRGGGANVLTF.

This clonotype occurred a few times. The V call is TRBV27, the J call TRBJ2-5; unclear D gene. The germline CDR1 and CDR2 sequences are MNHEY and SMNVEV (reference sequence). Trimming removed 3 bases from V and 1 base from J, with 12 bases in between. The CDR3 is made up of 15 amino acids. CDR3 DNA: TGTGCCAGCAGTTTGCGAGTCGGCATCCAAGAGACCCAGTACTTC. Residues: CASSLRVGIQETQYF.